This T cell receptor beta chain was sequenced in a study of beta chain features in type 1 diabetes. Sorting gave populations that all exceeded 95% purity. Whole-study results and caveats: Relative to healthy donors, patients appeared to have naive, central memory and Treg TCRB repertoires that were more similar. Across all four CD4+ subsets, people with type 1 diabetes showed modestly shorter TCRB CDR3s. Type 1 diabetes patients showed fewer insertions and more deletions at VDJ junctions.

Germline CDR1 LNHNV, CDR2 YYDKDF (reference sequence). Trimming pared 5 bases from V and 7 bases from J, leaving 11 bases between. The CDR3 extends over 13 amino acids. Expressed TCRB transcripts were sequenced because the entire RNA isolate underwent reverse transcription. Sequencing was performed with immunoSEQ multiplex PCR; in TCRdb, only in-frame clones are kept and a portion is missing. The sample consists of fewer than 500,000 clones, around 13% of them appearing once. This clone was observed a few times. Its target is not known. The sequence came from a man younger than 45 in good health. Sample: naive CD4+ T cells from blood. V and J are TRBV15 and TRBJ2-2, with D perhaps matching TRBD1 (6 bases). Here the CDR3 reads CATSLRTVGELFF. CDR3 DNA: TGTGCCACCAGCTTAAGGACAGTCGGGGAGCTGTTTTTT.